The TCR beta chain described here comes from a study of blood T cell repertoires in COVID-19. Study background: The analysed material was cDNA or gDNA that came from T cells, B-cell-depleted T cells, or PBMCs.

V lost 3 bases and J lost 8; bases outside the gene matches: 14. Per the germline V gene, CDR1 is MGHRA and CDR2 is YSYEKL. This CDR3 contains 17 residues. In the original workflow: Amplifying reference gene primers gave estimates of nucleated cell counts. TCRdb's table, derived via immunoSEQ multiplex PCR, lists solely in-frame clones and lacks some. Clonal size and the V and J genes are those of that table, whereas D and trimming came from the DNA. Of roughly 220,000 clones listed, around 80% are singletons. The chain has TRBV4-1 and TRBJ2-1; TRBD2 matches at 9 bases. The TCR originated in a man in his forties who had recovered from COVID-19. Sequencing was carried out using PBMCs or T cells enriched from blood (not recorded which). The DNA of the CDR3 is TGCGCCAGCAGCCACCCTTTGTTCCTAGCGGGGCGGGATGAGCAGTTCTTC. It codes for CASSHPLFLAGRDEQFF.